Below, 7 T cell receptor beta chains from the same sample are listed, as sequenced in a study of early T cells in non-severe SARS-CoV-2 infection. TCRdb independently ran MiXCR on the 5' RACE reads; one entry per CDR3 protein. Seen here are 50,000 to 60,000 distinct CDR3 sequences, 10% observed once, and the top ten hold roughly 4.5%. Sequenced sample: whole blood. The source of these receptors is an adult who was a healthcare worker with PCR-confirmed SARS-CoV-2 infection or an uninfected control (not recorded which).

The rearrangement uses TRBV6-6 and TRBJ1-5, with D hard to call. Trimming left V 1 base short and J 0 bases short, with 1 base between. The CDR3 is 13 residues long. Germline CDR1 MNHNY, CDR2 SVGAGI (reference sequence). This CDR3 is CASSYFSNQPQHF. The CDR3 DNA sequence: TGTGCCAGCAGTTACTTTAGCAATCAGCCCCAGCATTTT.

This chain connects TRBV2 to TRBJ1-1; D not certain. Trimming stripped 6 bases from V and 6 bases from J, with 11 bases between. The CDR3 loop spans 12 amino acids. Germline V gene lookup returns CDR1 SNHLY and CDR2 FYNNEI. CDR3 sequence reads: CASSLGRPEAFF. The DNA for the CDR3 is TGTGCCAGCAGCCTCGGACGGCCTGAAGCTTTCTTT.

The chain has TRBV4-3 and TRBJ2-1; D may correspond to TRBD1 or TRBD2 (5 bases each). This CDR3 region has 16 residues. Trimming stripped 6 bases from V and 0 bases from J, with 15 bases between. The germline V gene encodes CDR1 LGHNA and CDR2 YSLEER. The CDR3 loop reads CASSALRGSSYNEQFF. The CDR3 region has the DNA TGCGCCAGCAGTGCTCTACGGGGCAGCTCCTACAATGAGCAGTTCTTC.

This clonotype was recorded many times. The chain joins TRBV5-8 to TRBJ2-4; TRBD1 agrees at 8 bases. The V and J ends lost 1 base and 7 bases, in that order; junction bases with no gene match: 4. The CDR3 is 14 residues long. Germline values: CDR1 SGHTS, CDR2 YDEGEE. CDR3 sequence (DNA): TGTGCCAGCAGCTTGAACCGGGACAGGAACATTCAGTACTTC. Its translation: CASSLNRDRNIQYF.

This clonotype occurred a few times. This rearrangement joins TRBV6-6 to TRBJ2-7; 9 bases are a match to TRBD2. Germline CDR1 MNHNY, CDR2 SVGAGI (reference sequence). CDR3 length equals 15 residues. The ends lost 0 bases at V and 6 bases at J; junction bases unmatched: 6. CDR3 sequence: CASSYSGSGSGEQYF. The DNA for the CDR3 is TGTGCCAGCAGTTACTCGGGTAGCGGGAGTGGCGAGCAGTACTTC.

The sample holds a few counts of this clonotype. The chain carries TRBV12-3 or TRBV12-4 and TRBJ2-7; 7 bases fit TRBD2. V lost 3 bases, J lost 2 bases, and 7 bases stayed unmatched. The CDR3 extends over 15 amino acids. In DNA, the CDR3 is TGTGCCAGCAGTTTCGAAGTGGGAGGGACCTACGAGCAGTACTTC. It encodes CASSFEVGGTYEQYF.

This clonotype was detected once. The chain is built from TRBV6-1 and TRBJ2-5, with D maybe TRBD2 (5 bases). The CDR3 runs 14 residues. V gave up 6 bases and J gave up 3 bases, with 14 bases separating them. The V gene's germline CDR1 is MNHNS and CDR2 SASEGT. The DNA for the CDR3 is TGTGCCAGCAGGGGAGTAGACGGGGAAGAGACCCAGTACTTC. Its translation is CASRGVDGEETQYF.